This T cell receptor beta chain stems from a study of shared clonotypes between healthy human individuals. In this sample, this clone turned up a few times. This table comes from immunoSEQ multiplex PCR, and its TCRdb copy is limited to in-frame clones, with some not included. The sample yields 1,100,000 or so clones, 78% seen once. Unmatched junction bases numbered 5, after V lost 3 bases and J lost 1 base. Looked up from germline, CDR1 is ENHRY and CDR2 is SYGVKD. The CDR3 spans 15 residues. The chain is built from TRBV10-3 and TRBJ2-5; 7 bases line up with TRBD1. This receptor was identified in a man younger than 35 in good health. Some clones in this sample may be carry-over from other donors' samples. What was sequenced was memory CD4+ T cells from PBMCs. As to subset: CD45RA-negative fraction. CDR3 in amino acids: CAISDSRTGQETQYF. For the CDR3, the DNA is TGTGCCATCAGTGATTCCAGGACAGGCCAAGAGACCCAGTACTTC.